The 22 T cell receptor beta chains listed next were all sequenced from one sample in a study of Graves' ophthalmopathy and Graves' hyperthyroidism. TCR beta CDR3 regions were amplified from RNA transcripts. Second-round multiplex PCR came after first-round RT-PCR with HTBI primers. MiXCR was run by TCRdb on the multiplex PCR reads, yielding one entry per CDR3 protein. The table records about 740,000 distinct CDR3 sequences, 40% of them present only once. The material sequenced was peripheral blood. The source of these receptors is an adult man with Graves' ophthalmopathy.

Here the CDR3 reads CASSIGGGHQETQYF. Here the CDR3 DNA reads TGTGCCAGTAGTATTGGGGGGGGTCATCAAGAGACCCAGTACTTC. The J gene is TRBJ2-5, the V gene TRBV19; 7 bases align to TRBD2. V was pared by 3 bases and J by 2 bases, with 6 bases of the junction left unmatched. The CDR3 length is 15 residues. The germline gives CDR1 LNHDA, CDR2 SQIVND (reference sequence). The full variable domain, with the rest looked up from reference TRBV19 and TRBJ2-5, is DGGITQSPKYLFRKEGQNVTLSCEQNLNHDAMYWYRQDPGQGLRLIYYSQIVNDFQKGDIAEGYSVSREKKESFPLTVTSAQKNPTAFYLCASSIGGGHQETQYFGPGTRLLVL.

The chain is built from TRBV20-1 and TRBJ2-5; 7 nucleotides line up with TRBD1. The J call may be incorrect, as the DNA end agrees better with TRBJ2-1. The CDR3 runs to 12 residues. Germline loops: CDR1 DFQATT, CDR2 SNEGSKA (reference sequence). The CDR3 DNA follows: TGCAGTGCTAGACGACAGGGAAATGAGCAGTTCTTC. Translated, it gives CSARRQGNEQFF.

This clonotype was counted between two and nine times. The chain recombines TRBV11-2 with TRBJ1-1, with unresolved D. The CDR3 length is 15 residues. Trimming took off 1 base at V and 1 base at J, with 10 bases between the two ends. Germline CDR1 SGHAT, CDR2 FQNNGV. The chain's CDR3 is CASSLGVSANTEAFF. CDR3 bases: TGTGCCAGCAGCTTAGGTGTGTCAGCGAACACTGAAGCTTTCTTT.

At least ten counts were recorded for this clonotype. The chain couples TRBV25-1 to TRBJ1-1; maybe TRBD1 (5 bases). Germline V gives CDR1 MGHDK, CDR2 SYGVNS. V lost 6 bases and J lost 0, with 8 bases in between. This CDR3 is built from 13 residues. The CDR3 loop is CASSKTVNTEAFF. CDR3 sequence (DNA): TGTGCCAGCAGCAAGACAGTGAACACTGAAGCTTTCTTT.

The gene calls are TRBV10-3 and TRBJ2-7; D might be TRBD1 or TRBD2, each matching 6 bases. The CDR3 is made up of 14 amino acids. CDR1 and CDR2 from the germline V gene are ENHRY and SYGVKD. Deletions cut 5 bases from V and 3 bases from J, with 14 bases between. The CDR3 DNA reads TGTGCCATCAGTTCCTCTGGGGGGCTCTACGAGCAGTACTTC. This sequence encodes CAISSSGGLYEQYF.

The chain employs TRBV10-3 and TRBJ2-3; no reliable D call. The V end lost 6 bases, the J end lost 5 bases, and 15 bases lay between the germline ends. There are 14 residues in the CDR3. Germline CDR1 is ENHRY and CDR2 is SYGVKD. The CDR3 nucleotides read TGTGCCATCAGCTGGACCGTTACCCAAGATACGCAGTATTTT. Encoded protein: CAISWTVTQDTQYF.

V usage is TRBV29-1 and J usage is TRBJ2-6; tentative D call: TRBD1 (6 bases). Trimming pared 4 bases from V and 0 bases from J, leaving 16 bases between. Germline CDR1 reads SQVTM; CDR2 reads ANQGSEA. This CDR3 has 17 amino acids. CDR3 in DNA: TGCAGCGTTGTTTTTACGACAGGACGCTCTGGGGCCAACGTCCTGACTTTC. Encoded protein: CSVVFTTGRSGANVLTF.

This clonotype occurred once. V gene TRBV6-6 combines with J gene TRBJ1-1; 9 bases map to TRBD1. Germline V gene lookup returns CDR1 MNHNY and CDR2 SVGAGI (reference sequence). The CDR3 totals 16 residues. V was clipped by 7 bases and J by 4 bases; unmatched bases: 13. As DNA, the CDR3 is TGTGCCAGCACCGCCGCCGGGACAGGGTTCGGCACTGAAGCTTTCTTT. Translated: CASTAAGTGFGTEAFF.

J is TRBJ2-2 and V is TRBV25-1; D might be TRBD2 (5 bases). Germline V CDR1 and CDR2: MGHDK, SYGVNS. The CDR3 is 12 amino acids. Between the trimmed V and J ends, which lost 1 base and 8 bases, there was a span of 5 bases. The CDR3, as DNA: TGTGCCAGCAGTGAATGGGAGGGGGAGCTGTTTTTT. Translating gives CASSEWEGELFF.

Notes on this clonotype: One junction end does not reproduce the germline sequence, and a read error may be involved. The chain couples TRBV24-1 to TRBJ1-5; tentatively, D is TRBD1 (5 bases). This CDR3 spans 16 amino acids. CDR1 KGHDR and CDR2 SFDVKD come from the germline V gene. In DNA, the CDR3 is TGTGCCAGCAGTTCCCCGACAGACTATAGCAATCAGCCCCAGCATTTT. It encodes CASSSPTDYSNQPQHF.

In DNA, the CDR3 is TGCAGCGTAGCTCAGCTAACCTATGGCTACACCTTC. Encoded protein: CSVAQLTYGYTF. The chain carries TRBV29-1 and TRBJ1-2, with D unclear. Germline V CDR1 and CDR2: SQVTM, ANQGSEA. The length of the CDR3 is 12 residues. V was trimmed by 6 bases and J by 4 bases, leaving 12 bases between them.

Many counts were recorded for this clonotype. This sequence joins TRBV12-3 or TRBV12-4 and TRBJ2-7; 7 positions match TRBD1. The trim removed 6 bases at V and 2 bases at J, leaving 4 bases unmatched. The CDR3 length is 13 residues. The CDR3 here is CASSTGQPYEQYF. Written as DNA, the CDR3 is TGTGCCAGCAGCACGGGACAGCCCTACGAGCAGTACTTC.

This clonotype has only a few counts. CDR3 region: CSASWGVSAYEQYF. CDR3 bases: TGCAGTGCTAGTTGGGGTGTTTCGGCCTACGAGCAGTACTTC. The chain couples TRBV20-1 to TRBJ2-7, with D unresolved. The V and J ends lost 3 bases and 2 bases respectively, with 14 bases between them. Germline loops: CDR1 DFQATT, CDR2 SNEGSKA (reference sequence). The CDR3 is made up of 14 amino acids.

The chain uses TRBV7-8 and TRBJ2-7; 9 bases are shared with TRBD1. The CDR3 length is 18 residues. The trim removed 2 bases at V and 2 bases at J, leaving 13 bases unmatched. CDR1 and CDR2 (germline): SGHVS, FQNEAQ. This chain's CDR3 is CASSLWLLGTGIPYEQYF. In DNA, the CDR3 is TGTGCCAGCAGCTTATGGTTATTGGGGACAGGGATTCCCTACGAGCAGTACTTC.

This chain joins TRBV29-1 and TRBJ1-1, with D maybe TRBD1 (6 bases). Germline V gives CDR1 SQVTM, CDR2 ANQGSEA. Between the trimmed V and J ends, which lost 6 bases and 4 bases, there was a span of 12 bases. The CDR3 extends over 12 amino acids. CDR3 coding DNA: TGCAGCGTGCACAGGGTGGCCACTGAAGCTTTCTTT. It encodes CSVHRVATEAFF.

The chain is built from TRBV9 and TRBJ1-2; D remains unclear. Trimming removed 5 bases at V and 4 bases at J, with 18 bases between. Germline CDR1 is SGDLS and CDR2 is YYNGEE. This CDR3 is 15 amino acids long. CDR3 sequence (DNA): TGTGCCAGCAGTTACGACCCATCCGAGGCCTATGGCTACACCTTC. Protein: CASSYDPSEAYGYTF.

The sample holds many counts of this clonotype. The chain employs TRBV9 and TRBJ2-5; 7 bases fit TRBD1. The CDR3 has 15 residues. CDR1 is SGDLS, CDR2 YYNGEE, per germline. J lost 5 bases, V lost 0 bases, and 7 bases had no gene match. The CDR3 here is CASSVGGGQGETQYF. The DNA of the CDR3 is TGTGCCAGCAGCGTAGGAGGGGGCCAGGGGGAGACCCAGTACTTC.

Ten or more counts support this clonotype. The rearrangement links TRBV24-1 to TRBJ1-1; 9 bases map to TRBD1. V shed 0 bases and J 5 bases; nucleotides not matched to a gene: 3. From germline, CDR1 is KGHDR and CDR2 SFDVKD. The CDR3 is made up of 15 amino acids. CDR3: CATSDLRDRETEAFF. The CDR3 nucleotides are TGTGCCACCAGTGATTTGCGGGACAGGGAAACTGAAGCTTTCTTT.

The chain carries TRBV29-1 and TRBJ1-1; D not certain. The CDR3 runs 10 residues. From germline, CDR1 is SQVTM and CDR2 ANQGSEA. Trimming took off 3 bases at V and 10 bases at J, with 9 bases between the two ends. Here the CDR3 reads CSVDRSGAFF. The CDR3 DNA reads TGCAGCGTTGATAGGTCAGGAGCTTTCTTT.

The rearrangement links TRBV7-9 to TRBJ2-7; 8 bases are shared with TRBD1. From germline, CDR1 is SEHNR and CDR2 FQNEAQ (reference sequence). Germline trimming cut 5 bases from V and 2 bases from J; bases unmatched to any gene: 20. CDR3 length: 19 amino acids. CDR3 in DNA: TGTGCCAGCAGCCCCGAAATAGGACAGGGTTCAAAATTCCCCTACGAGCAGTACTTC. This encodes CASSPEIGQGSKFPYEQYF. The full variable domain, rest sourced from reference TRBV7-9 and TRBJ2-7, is DTGVSQNPRHKITKRGQNVTFRCDPISEHNRLYWYRQTLGQGPEFLTYFQNEAQLEKSRLLSDRFSAERPKGSFSTLEIQRTEQGDSAMYLCASSPEIGQGSKFPYEQYFGPGTRLTVT.

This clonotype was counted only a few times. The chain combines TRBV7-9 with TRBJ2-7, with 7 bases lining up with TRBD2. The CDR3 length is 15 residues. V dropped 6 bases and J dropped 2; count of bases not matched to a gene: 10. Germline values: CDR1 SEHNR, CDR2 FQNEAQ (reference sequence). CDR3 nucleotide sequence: TGTGCCAGCAGTCGTCCTGGGGGGGGGGCCTACGAGCAGTACTTC. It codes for CASSRPGGGAYEQYF.

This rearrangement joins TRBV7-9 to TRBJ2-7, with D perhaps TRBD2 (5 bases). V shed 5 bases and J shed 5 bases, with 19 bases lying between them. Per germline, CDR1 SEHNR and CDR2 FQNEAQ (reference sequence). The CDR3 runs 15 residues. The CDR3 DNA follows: TGTGCCAGCAGCCTGTTTGGAGGTCTCGCCCACGAGCAGTACTTC. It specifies CASSLFGGLAHEQYF.